The clone carrying this TCR beta chain has more than one count but fewer than ten. The antigen is not known. The protocol attached unique molecular identifiers to individual cDNA molecules. One entry per CDR3 protein results from TCRdb running MiXCR on the 5' RACE reads. The repertoire holds about 87,000 distinct CDR3 sequences, 13% to 15% seen once, with roughly 6% in the top ten. The entry originates in a study of early T cells in non-severe SARS-CoV-2 infection. Study information: Chains stayed unpaired after sequencing of bulk RNA from unsorted whole blood.

Germline V gives CDR1 DFQATT, CDR2 SNEGSKA (reference sequence). The J segment lost 6 bases and the V segment lost 5 bases, leaving 8 bases of the junction unmatched. This CDR3 comprises 13 residues. Findings and caveats of the study: Private and CD4 specificities were missed by VDJdb matching, which favored anti-spike CD8 responses.

Input material: whole blood. The V and J genes are TRBV20-1 and TRBJ1-1; TRBD1 aligns across 8 bases. This clonotype was sampled from an adult who was a healthcare worker with PCR-confirmed SARS-CoV-2 infection or an uninfected control (not recorded which). CDR3 sequence (DNA): TGCAGTGCTCCCCGACAGGGGTTCCCTGAAGCTTTCTTT. Its protein is CSAPRQGFPEAFF.